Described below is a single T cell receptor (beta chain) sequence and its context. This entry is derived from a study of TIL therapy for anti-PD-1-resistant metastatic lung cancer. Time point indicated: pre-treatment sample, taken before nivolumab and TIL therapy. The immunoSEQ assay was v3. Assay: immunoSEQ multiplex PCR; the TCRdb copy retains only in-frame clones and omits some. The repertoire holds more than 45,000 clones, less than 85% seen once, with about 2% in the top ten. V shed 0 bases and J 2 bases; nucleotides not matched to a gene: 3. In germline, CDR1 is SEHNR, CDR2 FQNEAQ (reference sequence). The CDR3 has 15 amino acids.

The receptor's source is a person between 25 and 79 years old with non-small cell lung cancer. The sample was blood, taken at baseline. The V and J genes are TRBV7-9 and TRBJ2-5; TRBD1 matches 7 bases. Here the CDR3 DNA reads TGTGCCAGCAGCTTAGCCTTACAGGGGCAAGAGACCCAGTACTTC. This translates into CASSLALQGQETQYF. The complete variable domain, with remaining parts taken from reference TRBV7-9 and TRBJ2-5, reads DTGVSQNPRHKITKRGQNVTFRCDPISEHNRLYWYRQTLGQGPEFLTYFQNEAQLEKSRLLSDRFSAERPKGSFSTLEIQRTEQGDSAMYLCASSLALQGQETQYFGPGTRLLVL.